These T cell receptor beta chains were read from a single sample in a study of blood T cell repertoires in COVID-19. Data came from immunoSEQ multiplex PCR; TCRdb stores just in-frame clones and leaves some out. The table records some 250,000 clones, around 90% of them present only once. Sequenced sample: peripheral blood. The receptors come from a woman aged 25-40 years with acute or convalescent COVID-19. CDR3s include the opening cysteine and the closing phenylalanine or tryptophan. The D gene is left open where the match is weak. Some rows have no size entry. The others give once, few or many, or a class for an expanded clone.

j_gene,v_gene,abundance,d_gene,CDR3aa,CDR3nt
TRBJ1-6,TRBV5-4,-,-,CASSQGAEAVSHF,TGTGCCAGCAGCCAAGGGGCCGAGGCCGTATCCCACTTT
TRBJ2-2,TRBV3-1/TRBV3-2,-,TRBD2,CASRLKTGLAGELFF,TGTGCCAGCAGACTAAAAACAGGACTAGCTGGGGAGCTGTTTTTT
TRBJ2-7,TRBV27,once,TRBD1,CASSAGTGSYEQYF,TGTGCCAGCAGTGCCGGGACAGGGTCCTACGAGCAGTACTTC
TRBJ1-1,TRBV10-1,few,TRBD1,CASIEDRGLRNTEAFF,TGCGCCAGCATTGAAGACAGGGGGCTGAGGAACACTGAAGCTTTCTTT
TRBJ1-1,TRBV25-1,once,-,CASSAGANTEAFF,TGTGCCAGCAGTGCAGGGGCGAACACTGAAGCTTTCTTT
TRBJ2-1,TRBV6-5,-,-,CASSYPTQYNEQFF,TGTGCCAGCAGTTACCCGACACAATACAATGAGCAGTTCTTC
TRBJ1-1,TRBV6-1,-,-,CASSEQAGMNTEAFF,TGTGCCAGCAGTGAACAGGCAGGGATGAACACTGAAGCTTTCTTT
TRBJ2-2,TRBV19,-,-,CASSISRGAGELFF,TGTGCCAGTAGTATCTCCAGGGGGGCCGGGGAGCTGTTTTTT
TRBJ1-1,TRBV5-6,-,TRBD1,CASSRGQGDTEAFF,TGTGCCAGCAGCCGGGGACAGGGGGACACTGAAGCTTTCTTT
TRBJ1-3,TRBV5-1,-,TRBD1,CASSVLGGYSGNTIYF,TGCGCCAGCAGCGTTTTAGGGGGCTACTCTGGAAACACCATATATTTT